The entry below gives a single T cell receptor beta chain sequence along with its context. These data originate in a study of blood T cell repertoires in COVID-19. Whole-study context: The study drew acute and convalescent COVID-19 samples from the United States, Italy and Spain.

Trimming removed 6 bases from V and 2 bases from J; junction bases left unmatched: 5. The CDR3 is made up of 14 amino acids. Germline V gene lookup returns CDR1 MRHNA and CDR2 SNTAGT. TCRdb keeps only in-frame clones here, not all; method: immunoSEQ multiplex PCR. The sample lists approximately 70,000 clones, 85% to 90% occurring once. Sequencing was done on a sample of peripheral blood. The sequence was collected from a human donor in a cohort sampled during active COVID-19. This chain links TRBV6-4 with TRBJ2-3, with TRBD1 identical over 7 bases. The DNA for the CDR3 is TGTGCCAGCAGGGGGGACAGCTCCACAGATACGCAGTATTTT. This codes for CASRGDSSTDTQYF.